Sequencing of this TCR beta chain was carried out in a study of shared clonotypes between healthy human individuals. The CDR3 runs 13 residues. The germline CDR1 and CDR2 sequences are SGHRS and YFSETQ. V was clipped by 0 bases and J by 3 bases, with 6 bases between them. In this sample, this clone turned up many times. Both subsets, CD45RA+ naive and CD45RA-negative memory, were split from the CD4+ cells. Deep-level settings were used for running the assay. How the authors handled the data: ImmunoSEQ yielded junction-only sequences lacking quality scores, so filtering differed. Sequenced by immunoSEQ multiplex PCR; TCRdb stores in-frame clones only, minus some. That table supplies the V and J calls and clone size; D and trimming were determined from the DNA. The sample shows over a million clones, around 78% of them seen only once.

The chain combines TRBV5-1 with TRBJ1-1, with D perhaps TRBD1 (6 bases). The clonotype was recovered from a man between 18 and 35 years old in good health. Some clones in this sample may be carry-over from other donors' samples. Sequencing used memory CD4+ T cells from PBMCs. Subset specified: CD45RA-negative fraction. CDR3 DNA: TGCGCCAGCAGCTTGGACAGGGACACTGAAGCTTTCTTT. Amino acid sequence: CASSLDRDTEAFF.